This T cell receptor beta chain is drawn from a study of OX40 agonist ivuxolimab in advanced cancers. Assay: immunoSEQ multiplex PCR; the TCRdb copy retains only in-frame clones and omits some. The repertoire consists of about 40,000 clones, with over 80% occurring once and the leading ten covering about 35%. Per germline, CDR1 MDHEN and CDR2 SYDVKM. The trim removed 6 bases at V and 6 bases at J, leaving 7 bases unmatched. The CDR3 spans 14 residues. The source of this sequence is an adult with an advanced solid tumor such as melanoma, head and neck, liver or kidney cancer. The sequencing here drew on CD4+ or CD8+ T cells sorted from blood, taken in a trial of the OX40 agonist ivuxolimab. This chain connects TRBV28 to TRBJ2-7; 11 bases are a match to TRBD1. In nucleotides, the CDR3 is TGTGCCAGCAGATCCGGGACAGGGGGACTCGAGCAGTACTTC. This translates into CASRSGTGGLEQYF.